This T cell receptor (beta chain) was profiled in a study of cytotoxic CD8 clonotypes in ibrutinib-treated CLL. Study-wide results and limits: Increased clonality at ibrutinib response gave way to a return toward baseline at progression.

Germline-derived CDR1 and CDR2 are SNHLY and FYNNEI. Deletions cut 7 bases from V and 2 bases from J, with 12 bases between. The length of the CDR3 is 14 residues. As to this clone: Its antigen is not known.

The intended depth for sequencing was 1 in 200,000 to 1 in 1 million T cells. Sequencing used immunoSEQ multiplex PCR; TCRdb keeps in-frame clones, though not all of them. The repertoire holds 97,000 or so clones, with about 78% as singletons. V and J are TRBV2 and TRBJ2-1; no firm D call. The TCR sequence derives from a human donor with chronic lymphocytic leukemia. Here the sequenced sample was PBMCs, taken after 12 months of ibrutinib treatment. DNA for the CDR3: TGTGCCAGCATCGGCCGTGGGACCTACAATGAGCAGTTCTTC. Protein sequence: CASIGRGTYNEQFF. Filled out from reference TRBV2 and TRBJ2-1, the complete variable domain reads EPEVTQTPSHQVTQMGQEVILRCVPISNHLYFYWYRQILGQKVEFLVSFYNNEISEKSEIFDDQFSVERPDGSNFTLKIRSTKLEDSAMYFCASIGRGTYNEQFFGPGTRLTVL.